The present T cell receptor beta chain was sequenced within a study of cytomegalovirus exposure and HLA in healthy donors. Study context: Out of several hundred genotyped donors, about 80% belonged to the Caucasian-associated ancestry cluster.

This clone has only a few counts. PCR primers comprised 60 Vbeta and 13 Jbeta primers. Data came from immunoSEQ multiplex PCR; TCRdb stores just in-frame clones and leaves some out. The sample contains roughly 90,000 clones, 70% to 80% of which appear only once. Specimen: PBMCs. The receptor was derived from a young man in good health and CMV-seropositive.

CDR3 nucleotides: TGTGCCAGTCGAGTAGATTGGAACACTGAAGCTTTCTTT. Translating gives CASRVDWNTEAFF. V and J are TRBV19 and TRBJ1-1, with no clear D. V was cut by 8 bases and J by 1 base, with 11 bases left in between. The CDR3 contains 13 residues. Per germline, CDR1 LNHDA and CDR2 SQIVND (reference sequence).